The present entry profiles one T cell receptor (beta chain) with its context. The antigen remains unidentified. This sample is drawn from a study of T-cell reconstitution after alpha-beta-depleted transplantation in children. This CDR3 is built from 13 residues. V lost 2 bases and J lost 5; bases outside the gene matches: 1. Germline V CDR1 and CDR2: MNHEY, SMNVEV (reference sequence). Study-level results: Expanded clones from the graft, numbering several hundred, reportedly supplied alpha-beta T cells about two months after transplant.

Preparing the TCRbeta library involved the use of unique molecular identifiers. TCRdb re-analysed the PCR reads in MiXCR, keeping a single row per CDR3 protein. The sample has fewer than 1 million distinct CDR3 sequences, 15% to 20% seen once. V and J are TRBV27 and TRBJ2-7; 9 bases line up with TRBD2. Sequencing used PBMCs, mostly from graft donor cells, obtained 360 days after TCRalphabeta/CD19-depleted stem cell transplant. This TCR was sampled from a male patient aged 10-17 years who had a stem cell transplant for acute lymphoblastic leukemia, so the T cells may come from the graft donor. The DNA for the CDR3 is TGTGCCAGCAGTTTACGACTAGCGGACGAGCAGTACTTC. It translates to CASSLRLADEQYF.